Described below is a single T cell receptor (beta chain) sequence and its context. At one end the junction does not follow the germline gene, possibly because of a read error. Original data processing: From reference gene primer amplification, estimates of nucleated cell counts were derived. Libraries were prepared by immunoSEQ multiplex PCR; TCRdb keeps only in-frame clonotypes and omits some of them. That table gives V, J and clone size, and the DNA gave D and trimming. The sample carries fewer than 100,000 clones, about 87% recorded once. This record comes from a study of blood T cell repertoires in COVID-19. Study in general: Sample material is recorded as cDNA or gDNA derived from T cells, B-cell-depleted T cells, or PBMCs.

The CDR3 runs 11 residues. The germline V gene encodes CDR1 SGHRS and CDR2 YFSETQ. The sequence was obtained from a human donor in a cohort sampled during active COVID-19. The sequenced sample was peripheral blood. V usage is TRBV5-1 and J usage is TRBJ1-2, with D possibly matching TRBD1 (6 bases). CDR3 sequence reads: CASSSTGSSAF. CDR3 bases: TGCGCCAGCAGCTCTACAGGGAGTAGCGCCTTC.